The sample holds a few counts of the clone carrying this T cell receptor beta chain. Its antigen is still unknown. The CDR3 loop spans 15 amino acids. V lost 0 bases to trimming and J lost 6 bases, with 15 bases between them. CDR1 is DFQATT and CDR2 is SNEGSKA in the germline V gene (reference sequence). As the method for making TCR beta libraries, quantitative 5'-RACE with molecular barcodes was used. One entry per CDR3 protein results from TCRdb running MiXCR on the 5' RACE reads. The sample has more than 300,000 distinct CDR3 sequences; 11% are singletons. These data are taken from a study of CD8 T cells in ankylosing spondylitis. Regarding the study as a whole: In ankylosing spondylitis blood, a motif of roughly eight highly homologous TCR beta variants appeared characteristic. Earlier studies detected some motif variants in reactive arthritis synovial fluid and blood. Matched ankylosing spondylitis synovial fluid reportedly contained a significantly enriched population of disease-linked clones.

The sequenced sample was blood, either unsorted or a sorted T cell fraction (not recorded which). The source is a female donor with ankylosing spondylitis or in good health (not recorded which). This chain links TRBV20-1 with TRBJ2-1; D may be TRBD1 or TRBD2 (5 bases each). CDR3 residues: CSAREWGNGANEQFF. The CDR3 nucleotides read TGCAGTGCTAGAGAGTGGGGGAACGGGGCCAATGAGCAGTTCTTC.